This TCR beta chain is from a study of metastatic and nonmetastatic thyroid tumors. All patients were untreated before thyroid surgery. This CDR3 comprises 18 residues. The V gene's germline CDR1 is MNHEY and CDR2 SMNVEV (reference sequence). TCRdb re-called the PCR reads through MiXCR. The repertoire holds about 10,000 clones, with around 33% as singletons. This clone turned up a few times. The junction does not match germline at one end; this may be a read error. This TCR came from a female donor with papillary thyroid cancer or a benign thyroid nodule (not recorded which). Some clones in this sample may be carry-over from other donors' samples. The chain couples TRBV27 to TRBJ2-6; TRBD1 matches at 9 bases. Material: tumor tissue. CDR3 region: CASSLYRDRVAGANVMTF. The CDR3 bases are TGTGCCAGCAGTTTATATCGGGACAGGGTAGCTGGGGCCAACGTCATGACTTTC.